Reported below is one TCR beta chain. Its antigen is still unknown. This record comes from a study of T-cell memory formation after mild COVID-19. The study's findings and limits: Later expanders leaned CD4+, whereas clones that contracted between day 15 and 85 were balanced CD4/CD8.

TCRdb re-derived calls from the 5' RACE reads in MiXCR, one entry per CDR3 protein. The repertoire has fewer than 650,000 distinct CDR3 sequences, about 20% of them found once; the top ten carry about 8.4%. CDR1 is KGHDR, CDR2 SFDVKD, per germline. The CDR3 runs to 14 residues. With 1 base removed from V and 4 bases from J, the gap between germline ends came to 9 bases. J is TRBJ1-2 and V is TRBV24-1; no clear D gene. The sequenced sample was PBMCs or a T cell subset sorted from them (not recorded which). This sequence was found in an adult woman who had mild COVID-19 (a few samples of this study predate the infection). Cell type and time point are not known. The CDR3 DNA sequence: TGTGCCACCAGTGATTTTGACACCTCCTATGGCTACACCTTC. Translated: CATSDFDTSYGYTF.